The text below deals with one T cell receptor beta chain. The entry originates in a study of blood T cells in healthy people across ages. A second roughly 7 to 12 cycle PCR used barcoded and J-beta primers. Template switching added a 12-random-nucleotide identifier to every cDNA molecule. TCRdb re-analysed the 5' RACE reads in MiXCR, keeping a single row per CDR3 protein. The sample records some 730,000 distinct CDR3 sequences, approximately 22% being singletons. Trimming pared 0 bases from V and 7 bases from J, leaving 15 bases between. Germline CDR1 LNHDA, CDR2 SQIVND (reference sequence). This CDR3 is 16 amino acids long.

This TCR was recovered from a man between 65 and 80 years old in good health. Sequenced sample: blood. The chain has TRBV19 and TRBJ2-2, with D possibly called TRBD1 or TRBD2 (5 bases each). The CDR3 spells CASSIDWGRFGGELFF. The CDR3 nucleotides are TGTGCCAGTAGTATAGATTGGGGACGGTTCGGCGGGGAGCTGTTTTTT. Combining the CDR3 with reference TRBV19 and TRBJ2-2 gives the whole variable domain DGGITQSPKYLFRKEGQNVTLSCEQNLNHDAMYWYRQDPGQGLRLIYYSQIVNDFQKGDIAEGYSVSREKKESFPLTVTSAQKNPTAFYLCASSIDWGRFGGELFFGEGSRLTVL.